This TCR beta chain was captured by sequencing in a study of response to subunit inactivated influenza vaccine. In the case of this clonotype: Its antigen remains unknown.

General study points: Each seasonal flu vaccination may recruit only limited new T cells, authors suggested.

TCRdb re-called the RT-PCR reads with MiXCR, one entry per CDR3 protein. Among hundreds of thousands of distinct CDR3 sequences listed, approximately 14% were seen once. The material was PBMCs from blood, obtained 14 to 15 days before vaccination. The sequence was collected from a man aged 45-60 years who received an inactivated influenza vaccine.

In DNA form, the CDR3 reads TGCGCCAGCAGCTGGACCCCTGTGGGGACAGGGGGACACGAGCAGTACTTC. Protein: CASSWTPVGTGGHEQYF. The V call is TRBV5-1, the J call TRBJ2-7, with 11 bases matching TRBD1. The germline V gene encodes CDR1 SGHRS and CDR2 YFSETQ. CDR3 length: 17 amino acids. The V segment lost 3 bases and the J segment 5 bases; nucleotides outside the gene matches: 13. The full variable domain, rest sourced from reference TRBV5-1 and TRBJ2-7, is KAGVTQTPRYLIKTRGQQVTLSCSPISGHRSVSWYQQTPGQGLQFLFEYFSETQRNKGNFPGRFSGRQFSNSRSEMNVSTLELGDSALYLCASSWTPVGTGGHEQYFGPGTRLTVT.